The next 10 T cell receptor beta chains were all read from a single sample in a study of blood T cell repertoires in COVID-19. Sequenced by immunoSEQ multiplex PCR; TCRdb stores in-frame clones only, minus some. The data show 45,000 to 65,000 clones, with around 89% seen just once and 20% to 25% held by the top ten. The sequencing sample was made of peripheral blood. The receptors shown here come from a human donor in a cohort sampled during active COVID-19.

This chain connects TRBV12-1 to TRBJ2-7; the table's D call of TRBD1 was not tested on the DNA. TRBV12-1 is a documented pseudogene. This CDR3 is 21 amino acids long. CDR3 amino acids: CASSFGPLGQGVLDPTYEQYF. The DNA for the CDR3 is TGTGCCAGCAGCTTTGGCCCGCTTGGACAGGGGGTGCTTGACCCCACCTACGAGCAGTACTTC.

The chain is built from TRBV29-1 and TRBJ1-3; D might be TRBD1 (6 bases). Trimming shortened V by 4 bases and J by 0 bases, and 13 bases separated the two germline ends. There are 15 residues in the CDR3. Germline CDR1 SQVTM, CDR2 ANQGSEA. CDR3 sequence reads: CSVAPQGTSGNTIYF. The CDR3 DNA reads TGCAGCGTTGCCCCGCAGGGGACCTCTGGAAACACCATATATTTT.

This chain's CDR3 is CASSGRDTSWGYTF. CDR3 coding DNA: TGTGCCAGCAGCGGCCGGGACACCTCCTGGGGCTACACCTTC. V is TRBV5-5 and J is TRBJ1-2; a weak D match, TRBD1 (6 bases). Germline CDR1 is SGHKS and CDR2 is YYEKEE (reference sequence). Trimming took 4 bases from V and 8 from J, leaving 18 bases between them. CDR3 size: 14 residues.

This rearrangement joins TRBV6-5 to TRBJ1-2; the D is unclear. Germline CDR1 and CDR2: MNHEY and SVGAGI. This CDR3 contains 13 residues. Deletions cut 7 bases from V and 8 bases from J, with 17 bases between. CDR3 in amino acids: CASTSSTLWGYTF. The DNA for the CDR3 is TGTGCCAGCACCTCATCTACGCTTTGGGGCTACACCTTC.

This chain links TRBV4-1 with TRBJ2-7; perhaps TRBD2 as D (5 bases). The CDR3 length is 15 residues. V was shortened by 0 bases and J by 3 bases, with 12 bases between the two germline ends. Germline-derived CDR1 and CDR2 are MGHRA and YSYEKL. The CDR3 nucleotides are TGCGCCAGCAGCCAAGATACGGGGAATCTCTACGAGCAGTACTTC. This gives the protein CASSQDTGNLYEQYF.

The chain couples TRBV4-3 to TRBJ1-6, with TRBD1 as a possible D gene (6 bases). Germline V CDR1 and CDR2: LGHNA, YSLEER. The CDR3 runs to 20 residues. The V gene lost 0 bases and the J gene lost 9 bases, with 27 bases spanning the gap. CDR3 sequence reads: CASSQEPQNRDQGLGSPLHF. The CDR3 DNA reads TGCGCCAGCAGCCAAGAGCCCCAAAACAGGGATCAAGGTTTAGGTTCACCCCTCCACTTT.

The chain combines TRBV2 with TRBJ1-1; tentative D call: TRBD1 (6 bases). The CDR3 runs to 13 residues. V shed 7 bases and J shed 8 bases, with 17 bases lying between them. Germline CDR1 is SNHLY and CDR2 is FYNNEI. Here the CDR3 reads CASNIEAGAEAFF. CDR3 nucleotides: TGTGCCAGCAACATTGAAGCGGGGGCAGAAGCTTTCTTT. The entire variable domain, with the rest obtained from reference TRBV2 and TRBJ1-1, is as follows: EPEVTQTPSHQVTQMGQEVILRCVPISNHLYFYWYRQILGQKVEFLVSFYNNEISEKSEIFDDQFSVERPDGSNFTLKIRSTKLEDSAMYFCASNIEAGAEAFFGQGTRLTVV.

The chain combines TRBV30 with TRBJ2-3, with TRBD2 matching 12 bases. Germline V gives CDR1 GTSNPN, CDR2 SVGIG (reference sequence). The CDR3 runs to 14 residues. The junction had 1 base not matched to a gene; V was cut back by 4 bases and J by 2 bases. The CDR3 DNA sequence: TGTGCCTGGACTAGCGGGGGGGTCACAGATACGCAGTATTTT. Translation: CAWTSGGVTDTQYF.

The chain combines TRBV30 with TRBJ1-2; 7 bases align to TRBD1. The trim removed 6 bases at V and 4 bases at J, leaving 17 bases unmatched. CDR1 and CDR2 (germline): GTSNPN, SVGIG (reference sequence). CDR3 length: 16 amino acids. The DNA for the CDR3 is TGTGCCTGTATTCACCGGGACAGCGGATTCGGCTATGGCTACACCTTC. Protein: CACIHRDSGFGYGYTF.

The gene calls are TRBV4-2 and TRBJ1-3; 10 nucleotides align to TRBD1. The V and J ends lost 4 bases and 1 base, in that order; junction bases with no gene match: 4. This CDR3 is 16 amino acids long. The germline CDR1 and CDR2 sequences are LGHNA and YNFKEQ. This CDR3 reads CASSPGQGVSGNTIYF. As DNA, the CDR3 is TGTGCCAGCAGCCCAGGACAGGGGGTATCTGGAAACACCATATATTTT.